The rows below give T cell receptor beta chains drawn from one sample of a study of blood T cell repertoires in COVID-19. Using immunoSEQ multiplex PCR, the repertoire was profiled, and TCRdb retains in-frame clones only, with some absent. Of about 200,000 clones listed, about four fifths were seen once; the top ten hold 7% to 9%. Source material: PBMCs or T cells enriched from blood (not recorded which). The receptors derive from a man aged 40-49 years who had recovered from COVID-19. The CDR3 runs from the conserved cysteine through the conserved F or W. D genes are given only for firm matches. The size field is filled for only some rows; it gives once, few, many or a size class.

j_gene	v_gene	abundance	d_gene	CDR3nt	CDR3aa
TRBJ1-1	TRBV4-1	once	TRBD1	TGCGCCAGCAGCCAAGTTTGGACAGGGGGTGACACTGAAGCTTTCTTT	CASSQVWTGGDTEAFF
TRBJ2-3	TRBV3-1/TRBV3-2	NA	TRBD2	TGTGCCAGCAGCCAAGAACCGAGACTAGCCATAGATACGCAGTATTTT	CASSQEPRLAIDTQYF
TRBJ2-7	TRBV10-3	once	NA	TGTGCCATCAGGGGCGGGACAGACTCCTACGAGCAGTACTTC	CAIRGGTDSYEQYF
TRBJ1-5	TRBV11-3	NA	NA	TGTGCCAGCAGCCTTCCTTACGGAGACAATCAGCCCCAGCATTTT	CASSLPYGDNQPQHF
TRBJ1-6	TRBV5-1	NA	NA	TGCGCCAGCAGCTTGGGAACAGACTATAATTCACCCCTCCACTTT	CASSLGTDYNSPLHF
TRBJ2-1	TRBV20-1	NA	NA	TGCAGTGCTAGTGGCAGGAATGACAATGAGCAGTTCTTC	CSASGRNDNEQFF
TRBJ1-5	TRBV10-2	NA	TRBD1	TGCGCCAGCAATCAACAGGGGGCAGGTAGTCAGCCCCAGCATTTT	CASNQQGAGSQPQHF
TRBJ1-3	TRBV13	NA	NA	TGTGCCAGCAGCCGGACAGAAAGTGGAAACACCATATATTTT	CASSRTESGNTIYF
TRBJ1-2	TRBV9	NA	TRBD1	TGTGCCAGCTCACCCGGACAGGTCCCTAACTATGGCTACACCTTC	CASSPGQVPNYGYTF
TRBJ1-1	TRBV21-1	NA	NA	TGTGCCAGCAGCAAATGGGCAGGGGAAGAAGCTTTCTTT	CASSKWAGEEAFF
TRBJ1-5	TRBV5-4	NA	NA	TGTGCCAGCAGCTTGGCGAGGGTTTGGCCCCAGCATTTT	CASSLARVWPQHF
TRBJ1-2	TRBV6-1	NA	NA	TGTGCCAGCAGTGACCAGGGCAGGGCCGTCCATGGCTACACCTTC	CASSDQGRAVHGYTF
TRBJ2-5	TRBV10-1	NA	NA	TGCGCCAGCAGTGAGGCAGGTAGGCAAGAGACCCAGTACTTC	CASSEAGRQETQYF
TRBJ1-1	TRBV7-2	NA	NA	TGTGCCAGCAGCTTAGAGCGAATTGTAGCTTTCTTT	CASSLERIVAFF
TRBJ1-5	TRBV7-9	NA	NA	TGTGCCAGCAGCTTTTCGACGAGGGATCAGCCCCAGCATTTT	CASSFSTRDQPQHF
TRBJ1-2	TRBV20-1	NA	NA	TGCAGTGCTAGTCTCAGGGAGGAGACCTTC	CSASLREETF
TRBJ1-2	TRBV29-1	NA	NA	TGCAGCGTTGAAACGGGCAAGACAGGCGGGTATGGCTACACCTTC	CSVETGKTGGYGYTF
TRBJ1-2	TRBV19	NA	NA	TGTGCCAGTAGTATGGGACTTCAAACTGGCTACACCTTC	CASSMGLQTGYTF
TRBJ2-2	TRBV24-1	NA	TRBD1	TGTGCCACCAGGCAACAGGGGGCGACCGGGGAGCTGTTTTTT	CATRQQGATGELFF
TRBJ1-6	TRBV4-1	NA	NA	TGCGCCAGCAGCCGAAGCCGATCGGGGGGGCGCGGGGATTCACCCCTCCACTTT	CASSRSRSGGRGDSPLHF
TRBJ2-2	TRBV7-2	few	NA	TGTGCCAGCAGCTTAGTGGGGGGTCCCGGGGAGCTGTTTTTT	CASSLVGGPGELFF
TRBJ1-2	TRBV5-1	NA	TRBD1	TGCGCCAGCAGCTTGGAGACAGGGGCGAACTATGGCTACACCTTC	CASSLETGANYGYTF